One and the same sample provided the 28 T cell receptor beta chains below, sequenced in a study of shared clonotypes between healthy human individuals. The table came from immunoSEQ multiplex PCR; TCRdb's copy has only in-frame clones and leaves some out. The data show 2 million to 2.5 million clones, nearly 97% seen once. Specimen: naive CD4+ T cells sorted from blood. Stated subset: CD45RA+ positively selected. Receptors were obtained from a young man in good health.

In nucleotides, the CDR3 is TGTGCCAGCAGCCTAAATCAGGGGCTCCGCACAGATACGCAGTATTTT. This translates into CASSLNQGLRTDTQYF. The chain recombines TRBV5-6 with TRBJ2-3, with a possible D match to TRBD1 (6 bases). The CDR3 loop spans 16 amino acids. Trimming pared 4 bases from V and 1 base from J, leaving 16 bases between. Germline values: CDR1 SGHDT, CDR2 YYEEEE.

The V gene is TRBV7-8, the J gene TRBJ2-7, with D possibly being TRBD2 (6 bases). This CDR3 comprises 11 residues. V lost 5 bases to trimming and J lost 9 bases, with 11 bases between them. The germline V gene encodes CDR1 SGHVS and CDR2 FQNEAQ. The CDR3 here is CASSPGGVQYF. For the CDR3, the DNA is TGTGCCAGCAGCCCAGGAGGGGTGCAGTACTTC.

The V gene is TRBV28, the J gene TRBJ1-2; 11 nucleotides line up with TRBD1. The CDR3 is made up of 16 amino acids. Germline trimming cut 4 bases from V and 1 base from J; bases unmatched to any gene: 5. The germline V gene encodes CDR1 MDHEN and CDR2 SYDVKM. The CDR3 reads CASSSQGTGGNYGYTF. The CDR3 nucleotides read TGTGCCAGCAGTTCACAAGGGACAGGGGGTAACTATGGCTACACCTTC.

The chain carries TRBV9 and TRBJ2-7; D is perhaps TRBD1 (5 bases). The CDR3 has 15 amino acids. CDR1 and CDR2 (germline): SGDLS, YYNGEE. Trimming shortened V by 0 bases and J by 5 bases, and 15 bases separated the two germline ends. This chain's CDR3 is CASSVGRRAGDEQYF. For the CDR3, the DNA is TGTGCCAGCAGCGTAGGACGCAGGGCCGGCGACGAGCAGTACTTC.

The V and J genes are TRBV28 and TRBJ1-2; weak D call: TRBD1 (5 bases). CDR1 and CDR2 from the germline V gene are MDHEN and SYDVKM. The V end was cut by 4 bases, the J end by 4 bases, with 16 bases between. The CDR3 consists of 15 residues. CDR3 coding DNA: TGTGCCAGCAGTTGGACACCTTCGACCGCCTATGGCTACACCTTC. This sequence encodes CASSWTPSTAYGYTF.

This clone has just one count. This sequence joins TRBV9 and TRBJ2-1; 8 bases match TRBD2. The CDR3 spans 15 residues. J lost 6 bases, V lost 3 bases, and 8 bases had no gene match. Germline V gene sequence: CDR1 SGDLS, CDR2 YYNGEE. The CDR3 coding sequence is TGTGCCAGCAGCGCTGGACTAGCAGAGACCAATGAGCAGTTCTTC. It yields the protein CASSAGLAETNEQFF.

The V call is TRBV2, the J call TRBJ1-6, with 7 bases fitting TRBD1. Losses at the gene ends were 5 bases for V and 6 bases for J; bases not matched to a gene: 4. Germline V gene sequence: CDR1 SNHLY, CDR2 FYNNEI. CDR3 length: 14 residues. CDR3 coding DNA: TGTGCCAGCAGTCGGGACAGCTTTAATTCACCCCTCCACTTT. As protein: CASSRDSFNSPLHF.

The CDR3 region has the DNA TGTGCCTGGAGGGTGACAGGGAGATCCTACGAGCAGTACTTC. Protein product: CAWRVTGRSYEQYF. The chain recombines TRBV30 with TRBJ2-7; 7 positions agree with TRBD1. CDR1 and CDR2 from the germline V gene are GTSNPN and SVGIG (reference sequence). The CDR3 has 14 residues. J was trimmed by 1 base and V by 3 bases; bases with no gene match: 6.

CDR3 sequence (DNA): TGTGCCAGCGGGGGACAGGGGCCGAGAAATGAGCAGTTCTTC. It codes for CASGGQGPRNEQFF. The rearrangement joins TRBV6-1 to TRBJ2-1; 10 bases map to TRBD1. Germline values: CDR1 MNHNS, CDR2 SASEGT. CDR3 length: 14 amino acids. V gave up 8 bases and J gave up 7 bases; unmatched junction bases: 8.

The rearrangement uses TRBV10-3 and TRBJ1-6; 9 nucleotides line up with TRBD1. The CDR3 has 13 residues. Losses at the gene ends were 11 bases for V and 8 bases for J; bases not matched to a gene: 7. Germline CDR1 is ENHRY and CDR2 is SYGVKD. The CDR3 DNA reads TGTGCCGTCCGGGACAGGGCGGATTCACCCCTCCACTTT. Translating it yields CAVRDRADSPLHF.

The chain joins TRBV11-3 to TRBJ2-5; D unclear. Germline V gene sequence: CDR1 SGHNT, CDR2 YENEEA. V was trimmed by 2 bases and J by 3 bases, leaving 7 bases between them. The CDR3 is 13 residues long. The CDR3 coding sequence is TGTGCCAGCAGCTTACACCGAAAAGAGACCCAGTACTTC. This translates into CASSLHRKETQYF.

The genes are TRBV13 and TRBJ1-6, with D perhaps TRBD1 (6 bases). Trimming cost V 1 base and J 8 bases, with 9 bases left between them. This CDR3 is 14 amino acids long. Looked up from germline, CDR1 is PRHDT and CDR2 is FYEKMQ (reference sequence). Here the CDR3 reads CASSLDRADSPLHF. The DNA for the CDR3 is TGTGCCAGCAGCTTAGACAGGGCGGATTCACCCCTCCACTTT.

This sequence joins TRBV18 and TRBJ2-7, with TRBD1 matching 10 bases. The CDR3 loop spans 14 amino acids. Germline trimming cut 5 bases from V and 2 bases from J; bases unmatched to any gene: 3. The germline V gene encodes CDR1 KGHSH and CDR2 LQKENI. The CDR3 DNA reads as TGTGCCAGCTCAGGGGACAGGGGTCCCTACGAGCAGTACTTC. Encoded protein: CASSGDRGPYEQYF.

In its sample, this clone was seen once. The genes are TRBV6-5 and TRBJ1-2; D is possibly TRBD1 (5 bases). This CDR3 contains 16 residues. Germline V gene data show CDR1 as MNHEY and CDR2 as SVGAGI. The V and J ends lost 4 bases and 3 bases respectively, with 18 bases between them. For the CDR3, the DNA is TGTGCCAGCAGTTCCGAGACAGAGAAACCTTACTATGGCTACACCTTC. As protein: CASSSETEKPYYGYTF.

The chain carries TRBV6-1 and TRBJ1-2; possibly TRBD1 for D (6 bases). The V end was cut by 6 bases, the J end by 3 bases, with 11 bases between. Germline lookup yields CDR1 MNHNS and CDR2 SASEGT. This CDR3 contains 13 residues. The CDR3 sequence is CASRGGRDYGYTF. The CDR3 DNA is TGTGCCAGCAGAGGGGGACGGGACTATGGCTACACCTTC.

This clone came up once. The CDR3 DNA is TGTGCCAGCAGCCCGAGGGTCCAAAACATCCCCGGGGAGCTGTTTTTT. It encodes CASSPRVQNIPGELFF. The chain recombines TRBV11-3 with TRBJ2-2; a possible D gene is TRBD2 (5 bases). CDR1 and CDR2 from the germline V gene are SGHNT and YENEEA. The length of the CDR3 is 16 residues. V shed 5 bases and J shed 6 bases, with 19 bases lying between them.

This chain uses TRBV5-4 with TRBJ2-1, with 7 bases identical to TRBD1. The CDR3 has 16 residues. The V gene's germline CDR1 is SGHNT and CDR2 YYREEE (reference sequence). Trimming took 0 bases from V and 12 from J; bases not matched to a gene: 15. In nucleotides, the CDR3 is TGTGCCAGCAGCTTGGGTCGGACAGGCCCACAGGTGTTGCAGTTCTTC. Residues: CASSLGRTGPQVLQFF.

This clone was found once. In the same sample, other DNA sequences code for this CDR3. The chain combines TRBV5-4 with TRBJ2-1; 10 bases match TRBD2. V dropped 2 bases and J dropped 8; count of bases not matched to a gene: 4. The CDR3 has 14 amino acids. The germline CDR1 and CDR2 sequences are SGHNT and YYREEE (reference sequence). CDR3 sequence: CASSLTSGNDEQFF. CDR3 nucleotides: TGTGCCAGCAGCTTAACTAGCGGGAATGATGAGCAGTTCTTC.

The V gene is TRBV4-1, the J gene TRBJ2-3; 10 nucleotides align to TRBD1. The germline CDR1 and CDR2 sequences are MGHRA and YSYEKL. The CDR3 length is 16 residues. J was trimmed by 4 bases and V by 3 bases; bases with no gene match: 7. CDR3 protein: CASSQAPGQGSDTQYF. The CDR3 DNA sequence: TGCGCCAGCAGCCAGGCTCCGGGACAGGGGTCAGATACGCAGTATTTT.

Concerning this clone itself: The same CDR3 can be traced to other DNA sequences in this sample. The rearrangement joins TRBV2 to TRBJ1-1; weak D call: TRBD1 (6 bases). The germline V and J ends were trimmed by 7 bases and 1 base, with 10 bases remaining between them. Looked up from germline, CDR1 is SNHLY and CDR2 is FYNNEI. This CDR3 is 13 amino acids long. CDR3 nucleotides: TGTGCCAGCACCTTGGACAGGAACACTGAAGCTTTCTTT. The encoded protein is CASTLDRNTEAFF.

The V gene is TRBV5-4, the J gene TRBJ2-2, with 8 nucleotides matching TRBD1. The CDR3 runs 15 residues. V lost 4 bases and J lost 6; bases outside the gene matches: 8. Germline CDR1 reads SGHNT; CDR2 reads YYREEE (reference sequence). The CDR3 sequence is CASSPGQVDSGELFF. CDR3 bases: TGTGCCAGCAGCCCGGGACAGGTTGATTCCGGGGAGCTGTTTTTT.

The chain is built from TRBV4-1 and TRBJ2-2, with a possible D match to TRBD1 (5 bases). Looked up from germline, CDR1 is MGHRA and CDR2 is YSYEKL. The CDR3 loop spans 15 amino acids. V lost 0 bases to trimming and J lost 6 bases, with 11 bases between them. The CDR3 DNA sequence: TGCGCCAGCAGCCAAGATAGGACACCGGCCGGGGAGCTGTTTTTT. Protein sequence: CASSQDRTPAGELFF.

CDR3 in DNA: TGCGCCAGCAGCCAGAGAGTGGGGCTAACCGGGATAAACACTGAAGCTTTCTTT. Its translation is CASSQRVGLTGINTEAFF. This chain joins TRBV4-1 and TRBJ1-1; weak D call: TRBD1 (5 bases). Trimming pared 3 bases from V and 2 bases from J, leaving 22 bases between. Looked up from germline, CDR1 is MGHRA and CDR2 is YSYEKL. This CDR3 is 18 amino acids long.

The chain carries TRBV4-1 and TRBJ2-5, with 9 bases that match TRBD1. This CDR3 has 15 residues. The V gene end was trimmed by 5 bases and the J gene end by 5 bases; junction bases not matched to a gene: 9. Germline assignment: CDR1 MGHRA and CDR2 YSYEKL. The DNA for the CDR3 is TGCGCCAGCAGCGAAAACAGGGGGCTCTGGGAGACCCAGTACTTC. Its protein is CASSENRGLWETQYF.

The chain has TRBV2 and TRBJ2-5, with D possibly matching TRBD2 (6 bases). The CDR3 sequence is 13 residues long. The germline V gene has CDR1 SNHLY and CDR2 FYNNEI. The CDR3 reads CVLLGGGRETQYF. CDR3 nucleotides: TGTGTCCTTCTCGGGGGAGGTCGAGAGACCCAGTACTTC.

This rearrangement joins TRBV11-2 to TRBJ1-5, with D possibly matching TRBD1 (6 bases). CDR3 length: 13 residues. Looked up from germline, CDR1 is SGHAT and CDR2 is FQNNGV. The germline V and J ends were trimmed by 6 bases and 6 bases, with 12 bases remaining between them. CDR3 coding DNA: TGTGCCAGCAGTTTTACAGGGAGTCAGCCCCAGCATTTT. Amino acids: CASSFTGSQPQHF.

V is TRBV5-4 and J is TRBJ2-7, with 10 nucleotides matching TRBD1. The CDR3 has 16 residues. After removal of 4 bases from V and 2 bases from J, the junction contained 9 bases not matched to a gene. Germline V lookup: CDR1 SGHNT, CDR2 YYREEE (reference sequence). DNA of the CDR3: TGTGCCAGCAGCCGCAGACAGGGGGCGGGAACCTACGAGCAGTACTTC. Its protein is CASSRRQGAGTYEQYF.

The chain couples TRBV5-1 to TRBJ2-2; TRBD1 matches at 7 bases. The germline CDR1 and CDR2 sequences are SGHRS and YFSETQ. This CDR3 is 14 amino acids long. V gave up 4 bases and J gave up 4 bases; unmatched junction bases: 4. CDR3 loop: CASSTGQPTGELFF. In DNA, the CDR3 is TGCGCCAGCAGCACGGGACAGCCCACCGGGGAGCTGTTTTTT.